Each of the 23 T cell receptor beta chains below was sequenced from the same sample in a study of type 1 and type 2 diabetes patients. PCR was run on genomic DNA. Amplification of the beta chain CDR3 used 30 forward and 13 reverse multiplex primers. MiXCR was run by TCRdb on the multiplex PCR reads, yielding one entry per CDR3 protein. Of under 300,000 distinct CDR3 sequences listed, approximately 50% were seen once; the top ten hold roughly 15%. The sequenced material came from peripheral blood mononuclear cells (PBMCs). The receptor set was obtained from a man between 18 and 29 years old with type 2 diabetes.

V and J are TRBV6-5 and TRBJ1-1, with 8 positions matching TRBD1. The junction had 5 bases not matched to a gene; V was cut back by 7 bases and J by 4 bases. The germline V gene encodes CDR1 MNHEY and CDR2 SVGAGI. The CDR3 is made up of 13 amino acids. The CDR3 DNA is TGTGCCAGCACCGGACAGGGAACCACTGAAGCTTTCTTT. Residues: CASTGQGTTEAFF.

The genes are TRBV12-3 or TRBV12-4 and TRBJ1-6; 7 bases fit TRBD1. V shed 6 bases, J shed 4 bases, and the junction held 6 bases outside the gene matches. The CDR3 contains 15 residues. CDR3 DNA sequence: TGTGCCAGCAGCCTACAGGGGCCATATAATTCACCCCTCCACTTT. Protein sequence: CASSLQGPYNSPLHF.

The J gene is TRBJ1-1, the V gene TRBV6-1; D is possibly TRBD1 (5 bases). V gave up 10 bases and J gave up 6 bases, with 12 bases separating them. The CDR3 spans 11 residues. The germline V gene encodes CDR1 MNHNS and CDR2 SASEGT. The CDR3 here is CAIRAQAEAFF. Written as DNA, the CDR3 is TGTGCCATCAGGGCACAAGCTGAAGCTTTCTTT.

The DNA for the CDR3 is TGTGCCAGCAGCCAAGATCGAACAGCCAGCAATGAGCAGTTCTTC. Its translation: CASSQDRTASNEQFF. This chain joins TRBV4-2 and TRBJ2-1, with unresolved D. Germline V gene sequence: CDR1 LGHNA, CDR2 YNFKEQ. The CDR3 runs 15 residues. Trimming shortened V by 0 bases and J by 6 bases, and 12 bases separated the two germline ends.

This clonotype came up once. The chain combines TRBV20-1 with TRBJ1-1, with D unresolved. CDR1 DFQATT and CDR2 SNEGSKA come from the germline V gene (reference sequence). The CDR3 loop spans 14 amino acids. V lost 6 bases to trimming and J lost 0 bases, with 14 bases between them. The CDR3 spells CSAGKDRVNTEAFF. The CDR3 nucleotides read TGCAGTGCCGGTAAGGATAGGGTGAACACTGAAGCTTTCTTT.

CDR3 DNA sequence: TGTGCCACCAGCGAACTGACTCCAGGGGACCAGGGTGGCTACACCTTC. Its translation is CATSELTPGDQGGYTF. The genes are TRBV15 and TRBJ1-2, with D possibly being TRBD1 (6 bases). The germline V gene has CDR1 LNHNV and CDR2 YYDKDF (reference sequence). This CDR3 is 16 amino acids long. V lost 5 bases, J lost 7 bases, and 23 bases lay in between. Full variable domain (remainder filled in from reference TRBV15 and TRBJ1-2): DAMVIQNPRYQVTQFGKPVTLSCSQTLNHNVMYWYQQKSSQAPKLLFHYYDKDFNNEADTPDNFQSRRPNTSFCFLDIRSPGLGDTAMYLCATSELTPGDQGGYTFGSGTRLTVV.

This clonotype has ten or more counts. This rearrangement joins TRBV7-2 to TRBJ1-6; D is ambiguous. Germline CDR1 and CDR2: SGHTA and FQGNSA. The CDR3 extends over 15 amino acids. V was shortened by 4 bases and J by 9 bases, with 16 bases between the two germline ends. The CDR3 coding sequence is TGTGCCAGCAGCTGGCGGGAGTCTTCAACTTCACCCCTCCACTTT. This gives the protein CASSWRESSTSPLHF.

This chain joins TRBV29-1 and TRBJ2-5; D perhaps matches TRBD2 (5 bases). The germline CDR1 and CDR2 sequences are SQVTM and ANQGSEA. V gave up 4 bases and J gave up 5 bases, with 14 bases separating them. The CDR3 is 13 residues long. The CDR3 DNA reads as TGCAGCGTTGGACTATCACCTGGGGAGACCCAGTACTTC. Protein product: CSVGLSPGETQYF.

The chain is built from TRBV7-9 and TRBJ1-1; TRBD1 might be the D (5 bases). V lost 4 bases and J lost 0, with 12 bases in between. Germline-derived CDR1 and CDR2 are SEHNR and FQNEAQ (reference sequence). The length of the CDR3 is 15 residues. Here the CDR3 reads CASSSVGGMNTEAFF. DNA of the CDR3: TGTGCCAGCAGCTCCGTGGGGGGTATGAACACTGAAGCTTTCTTT.

This clonotype was picked up a small number of times. The chain joins TRBV30 to TRBJ2-7; TRBD1 matches 9 bases. CDR1 is GTSNPN, CDR2 SVGIG, per germline (reference sequence). The CDR3 sequence is 15 residues long. V dropped 2 bases and J dropped 5; count of bases not matched to a gene: 10. CDR3 nucleotide sequence: TGTGCCTGGAGTAACTCCGGGACAGGGACCCACGAGCAGTACTTC. This encodes CAWSNSGTGTHEQYF. The full variable domain, with the rest looked up from reference TRBV30 and TRBJ2-7, is SQTIHQWPATLVQPVGSPLSLECTVEGTSNPNLYWYRQAAGRGLQLLFYSVGIGQISSEVPQNLSASRPQDRQFILSSKKLLLSDSGFYLCAWSNSGTGTHEQYFGPGTRLTVT.

This clonotype came up a few times. This chain links TRBV6-1 with TRBJ2-7; TRBD1 matches at 7 bases. CDR3 size: 14 residues. Germline V gene data show CDR1 as MNHNS and CDR2 as SASEGT. V gave up 7 bases and J gave up 2 bases; unmatched junction bases: 8. CDR3 DNA: TGTGCCAGCATGAGGGACAGTGCCCCCTACGAGCAGTACTTC. Translating it yields CASMRDSAPYEQYF.

Concerning this clonotype itself: Because it lacks the conserved phenylalanine or tryptophan at the end, this CDR3 is likely a read error. V gene TRBV7-2 combines with J gene TRBJ2-7; D is undetermined. V lost 4 bases, J lost 3 bases, and 10 bases lay in between. The CDR3 sequence is 13 residues long. The V gene's germline CDR1 is SGHTA and CDR2 FQGNSA. The CDR3 nucleotides are TGTGCCAGCAGCTCATTCGGCGGCTACGAGCAGTACCTC. It is translated as CASSSFGGYEQYL.

The rearrangement links TRBV27 to TRBJ1-5; D remains unclear. Looked up from germline, CDR1 is MNHEY and CDR2 is SMNVEV (reference sequence). The CDR3 loop spans 13 amino acids. Deletions cut 2 bases from V and 7 bases from J, with 9 bases between. CDR3 nucleotide sequence: TGTGCCAGCAGTTTAGGAGGGCGCCAGCCCCAGCATTTT. Encoded protein: CASSLGGRQPQHF.

The CDR3: CSARDTRRETQYF. CDR3 sequence (DNA): TGCAGTGCTAGAGATACTCGCCGGGAGACCCAGTACTTC. The chain joins TRBV20-1 to TRBJ2-5; D gene ambiguous. V dropped 0 bases and J dropped 5 bases, with 10 bases sitting between them. CDR3 length: 13 amino acids. Germline V CDR1 and CDR2: DFQATT, SNEGSKA (reference sequence).

The chain links TRBV6-5 to TRBJ2-7, with unresolved D. CDR1 and CDR2 from the germline V gene are MNHEY and SVGAGI. V dropped 2 bases and J dropped 0 bases, with 8 bases sitting between them. CDR3 length: 14 residues. The CDR3 spells CASSYVDDSYEQYF. The CDR3 DNA sequence: TGTGCCAGCAGTTACGTGGACGACTCCTACGAGCAGTACTTC.

The chain carries TRBV7-3 and TRBJ1-4; possibly TRBD1 for D (6 bases). V was trimmed by 5 bases and J by 8 bases, leaving 15 bases between them. The CDR3 runs to 14 residues. Germline V gene data show CDR1 as SGHTA and CDR2 as FQGTGA. The CDR3 DNA is TGTGCCAGCAGCCCAGAGGGGGTTTGGGAAAAACTGTTTTTT. Translating gives CASSPEGVWEKLFF.

This clonotype has at least ten counts. The chain has TRBV24-1 and TRBJ1-2; D unclear. V lost 2 bases to trimming and J lost 6 bases, with 12 bases between them. Germline CDR1 is KGHDR and CDR2 is SFDVKD. The CDR3 sequence is 14 residues long. The CDR3 region is CATSDSGRTHGYTF. CDR3 coding DNA: TGTGCCACCAGTGATTCAGGACGGACCCATGGCTACACCTTC.

The chain employs TRBV28 and TRBJ1-1, with D possibly being TRBD1 (6 bases). This CDR3 contains 13 residues. Trimming took off 5 bases at V and 5 bases at J, with 12 bases between the two ends. Germline values: CDR1 MDHEN, CDR2 SYDVKM. CDR3 amino acids: CASSIGGWTEAFF. In nucleotides, the CDR3 is TGTGCCAGCAGTATAGGGGGTTGGACTGAAGCTTTCTTT. The full variable domain, rest sourced from reference TRBV28 and TRBJ1-1, is DVKVTQSSRYLVKRTGEKVFLECVQDMDHENMFWYRQDPGLGLRLIYFSYDVKMKEKGDIPEGYSVSREKKERFSLILESASTNQTSMYLCASSIGGWTEAFFGQGTRLTVV.

This clonotype was counted a few times. V and J are TRBV20-1 and TRBJ1-4, with D possibly being TRBD1 (6 bases). The V end was cut by 0 bases, the J end by 7 bases, with 9 bases between. CDR1 is DFQATT, CDR2 SNEGSKA, per germline (reference sequence). The length of the CDR3 is 13 residues. The CDR3 here is CSAREQGFEKLFF. CDR3 sequence (DNA): TGCAGTGCTAGAGAACAGGGTTTTGAAAAACTGTTTTTT.

A few counts support this clonotype. One end of the junction does not line up with germline, which may come from a read error. The chain is built from TRBV6-5 and TRBJ1-2, with D uncertain. CDR3 length: 11 amino acids. In germline, CDR1 is MNHEY, CDR2 SVGAGI. DNA for the CDR3: TGCGCCAGCAGACGGGCTTATGGCTACACCTTC. It yields the protein CASRRAYGYTF.

This rearrangement joins TRBV20-1 to TRBJ1-2; TRBD1 might be the D (5 bases). This CDR3 comprises 16 residues. Trimming shortened V by 1 base and J by 5 bases, and 20 bases separated the two germline ends. Germline values: CDR1 DFQATT, CDR2 SNEGSKA (reference sequence). This chain's CDR3 is CSARGPGARASYGYTF. The CDR3 DNA is TGCAGTGCTAGAGGACCCGGGGCTAGGGCGTCGTATGGCTACACCTTC.

This clonotype has a count of ten or more. This sequence joins TRBV19 and TRBJ2-7; tentative D call: TRBD2 (6 bases). V lost 5 bases and J lost 3, with 11 bases in between. Germline V gives CDR1 LNHDA, CDR2 SQIVND (reference sequence). CDR3 length: 13 amino acids. CDR3 sequence reads: CASSPGTFYEQYF. Here the CDR3 DNA reads TGTGCCAGTAGTCCCGGGACTTTCTACGAGCAGTACTTC. Together with reference TRBV19 and TRBJ2-7, the CDR3 gives the full variable domain: DGGITQSPKYLFRKEGQNVTLSCEQNLNHDAMYWYRQDPGQGLRLIYYSQIVNDFQKGDIAEGYSVSREKKESFPLTVTSAQKNPTAFYLCASSPGTFYEQYFGPGTRLTVT.

This chain links TRBV7-6 with TRBJ2-3; D gene uncertain. Between the trimmed V and J ends, which lost 6 bases and 1 base, there was a span of 8 bases. This CDR3 is 13 amino acids long. The V gene's germline CDR1 is SGHVS and CDR2 FNYEAQ. CDR3 in DNA: TGTGCCAGCAGTGCCTCCGGCACAGATACGCAGTATTTT. Amino acid sequence: CASSASGTDTQYF.